This T cell receptor (beta chain) appears in the sequencing data of a study of post-analysis software for immune sequencing data. Across the whole study: Relapsing-remitting, secondary progressive and progressive-relapsing forms of multiple sclerosis all featured among disease courses.

This clonotype was counted between two and nine times. The antigen remains unidentified. Study conclusions and caveats: Higher frequency in patients than in controls was seen for about five TRBV segments, with TRBV5-6, TRBV5-1 and TRBV20-1 among them. Same-batch samples co-clustered strongly by F measure.

The length of the CDR3 is 16 residues. From germline, CDR1 is LGHNA and CDR2 YNFKEQ. Trimming removed 4 bases from V and 5 bases from J; junction bases left unmatched: 8. Unique molecular identifiers were built into the TCR beta cDNA libraries. cDNA molecules numbering some 500,000 came from roughly 0.93 to 9.6 million T cells. In TCRdb, the PCR reads were re-called with MiXCR into one record per CDR3 protein. The table shows roughly 600,000 distinct CDR3 sequences, with roughly 46% occurring only once. The sequence was collected from a girl between 5 and 17 years old with multiple sclerosis. The source material was blood. J is TRBJ2-3 and V is TRBV4-2; TRBD2 aligns across 11 bases. CDR3 DNA: TGTGCCAGCAGCCCAAAGGGTAGCGGGGGGGGAGATACGCAGTATTTT. Translating it yields CASSPKGSGGGDTQYF.